The clone carrying this TCR beta chain appeared a few times. Its antigen is unknown. TCRdb independently ran MiXCR on the 5' RACE reads; one entry per CDR3 protein. The table includes around 550,000 distinct CDR3 sequences, nearly 15% detected once. Germline loops: CDR1 LGHDT, CDR2 YNNKEL (reference sequence). The CDR3 contains 16 residues. With 0 bases clipped from V and 5 bases from J, the junction kept 8 bases outside the gene matches. The data stem from a study of identical twins. Broader study findings: There were fewer insertions in abundant cord blood beta clonotypes, but memory repertoires showed no such pattern. Cross-sectional statistical analysis was relied on for the conclusions, without the same donors being followed. Among beta out-of-frame sequences, excess sharing between twins appeared weaker. Twin pairs' shared out-of-frame alpha sequences were enriched in low generation probability.

The sample was also reused in another study, on yellow fever vaccine responses in identical twins.

The source material was CD4+ T cells sorted from blood. The receptor comes from a woman younger than 30 in good health. The chain links TRBV3-1 to TRBJ2-5; 8 bases are a match to TRBD2. CDR3 coding DNA: TGTGCCAGCAGCCAAGAGCAGGGACTAGGGTCTGAGACCCAGTACTTC. Encoded protein: CASSQEQGLGSETQYF.